The 23 T cell receptor beta chains below were found in one sample sequenced in a study of T cell responses to AZD1222 COVID-19 vaccine. Some clones are missing from TCRdb's copy, which holds only in-frame ones; the method was immunoSEQ multiplex PCR. This table has about 70,000 clones, 84% appearing once. The sequenced sample was peripheral blood, obtained on day 0 of AZD1222 vaccination. These receptors were taken from an adult in good health.

The chain joins TRBV19 to TRBJ1-2; D is unclear. CDR1 and CDR2 (germline): LNHDA, SQIVND (reference sequence). Trimming removed 0 bases at V and 4 bases at J, with 15 bases between. The CDR3 covers 16 residues. The CDR3 sequence is CASSIDLYGISYGYTF. The CDR3 nucleotides read TGTGCCAGTAGTATAGATCTATACGGAATTTCCTATGGCTACACCTTC.

The V call is TRBV19, the J call TRBJ2-1; TRBD2 matches 10 bases. Losses at the gene ends were 4 bases for V and 7 bases for J; bases not matched to a gene: 13. This CDR3 spans 17 amino acids. Germline V lookup: CDR1 LNHDA, CDR2 SQIVND (reference sequence). Here the CDR3 reads CASSTQERGGLGNEQFF. CDR3 DNA: TGTGCCAGTAGTACCCAGGAGCGGGGGGGCCTCGGGAATGAGCAGTTCTTC.

The V and J genes are TRBV7-8 and TRBJ1-5; no clear D. V gave up 3 bases and J gave up 3 bases, with 3 bases separating them. The CDR3 length is 12 residues. Germline-derived CDR1 and CDR2 are SGHVS and FQNEAQ. The CDR3 loop reads CASSFLNQPQHF. The CDR3 DNA sequence: TGTGCCAGCAGCTTCCTCAATCAGCCCCAGCATTTT.

This chain joins TRBV30 and TRBJ1-5; 7 bases fit TRBD1. This CDR3 has 16 residues. The germline V gene has CDR1 GTSNPN and CDR2 SVGIG (reference sequence). The V segment lost 3 bases and the J segment 2 bases; nucleotides outside the gene matches: 10. CDR3 nucleotides: TGTGCCTGGAGCCGAATGACAGGGAGAGGCAATCAGCCCCAGCATTTT. It yields the protein CAWSRMTGRGNQPQHF. Drawing the rest from reference TRBV30 and TRBJ1-5, the complete variable domain is SQTIHQWPATLVQPVGSPLSLECTVEGTSNPNLYWYRQAAGRGLQLLFYSVGIGQISSEVPQNLSASRPQDRQFILSSKKLLLSDSGFYLCAWSRMTGRGNQPQHFGDGTRLSIL.

This clone was detected only a few times. This sample also contains other DNA sequences that code for the same CDR3. CDR3 DNA sequence: TGTGCCAGCAGCCCTCTCCGTGGCAGCAATCAGCCCCAGCATTTT. As protein: CASSPLRGSNQPQHF. This chain joins TRBV7-2 and TRBJ1-5, with D unresolved. This CDR3 has 15 amino acids. The ends were cut back, 5 bases at V and 1 base at J, with 12 bases in the middle. CDR1 and CDR2 (germline): SGHTA, FQGNSA.

This chain joins TRBV18 and TRBJ2-7, with 9 bases lining up with TRBD1. The CDR3 has 15 residues. Per the germline V gene, CDR1 is KGHSH and CDR2 is LQKENI. Trimming at V came to 0 bases and at J to 5 bases, leaving 5 bases not matched to a gene. The CDR3 DNA follows: TGTGCCAGCTCACCACCGAGCGGACAGGGGAACGAGCAGTACTTC. This translates into CASSPPSGQGNEQYF.

The rearrangement uses TRBV7-8 and TRBJ1-2, with TRBD1 identical over 8 bases. The germline gives CDR1 SGHVS, CDR2 FQNEAQ. Losses at the gene ends were 6 bases for V and 7 bases for J; bases not matched to a gene: 10. This CDR3 contains 14 residues. The CDR3 DNA reads as TGTGCCAGCAGTTCACAGGGGGATGGGTCTGGCTACACCTTC. It translates to CASSSQGDGSGYTF.

As regards this clone: Germline and junction disagree at one end, which may indicate a read error. The chain links TRBV6-5 to TRBJ1-1; 9 positions agree with TRBD1. Per the germline V gene, CDR1 is MNHEY and CDR2 is SVGAGI. CDR3 length: 15 residues. The CDR3 protein is CASRYSDRGSKEAFF. The CDR3 DNA reads TGTGCCAGCAGGTACTCTGACAGGGGGAGTAAAGAAGCTTTCTTT.

This clone was seen a single time. V and J are TRBV7-9 and TRBJ1-5; D not resolved. With 5 bases removed from V and 6 bases from J, the gap between germline ends came to 11 bases. This CDR3 comprises 13 residues. In germline, CDR1 is SEHNR, CDR2 FQNEAQ (reference sequence). CDR3 protein: CASSLTGGQPQHF. The CDR3 DNA follows: TGTGCCAGCAGCCTGACCGGAGGTCAGCCCCAGCATTTT.

The chain has TRBV19 and TRBJ1-3; D is undetermined. V was cut by 3 bases and J by 2 bases, with 17 bases left in between. The length of the CDR3 is 17 residues. The germline gives CDR1 LNHDA, CDR2 SQIVND (reference sequence). The CDR3 loop reads CASSITAFARPGNTIYF. The CDR3 coding sequence is TGTGCCAGTAGTATTACGGCCTTCGCTCGACCTGGAAACACCATATATTTT.

This rearrangement joins TRBV7-3 to TRBJ1-2; D remains unclear. V gave up 2 bases and J gave up 6 bases, with 19 bases separating them. The germline gives CDR1 SGHTA, CDR2 FQGTGA. This CDR3 region has 16 residues. The CDR3 nucleotides read TGTGCCAGCAGCTTAGGAAACATCGCAGGCGGGGATGGCTACACCTTC. Translated: CASSLGNIAGGDGYTF.

This clone has more than one count but fewer than ten. The V gene is TRBV3-1 (or the pseudogene TRBV3-2), the J gene TRBJ2-1; D possibly uses TRBD1 or TRBD2 (7 bases each). Trimming took off 3 bases at V and 10 bases at J, with 16 bases between the two ends. The CDR3 contains 14 residues. Germline lookup yields CDR1 LGHDT and CDR2 YNNKEL (reference sequence). The CDR3 DNA follows: TGTGCCAGCAGCCAGCAGGGGGGGGCATTCGAGCAGTTCTTC. This encodes CASSQQGGAFEQFF.

This chain joins TRBV6-5 and TRBJ2-5; 10 bases are shared with TRBD1. Trimming at V came to 5 bases and at J to 4 bases, leaving 4 bases not matched to a gene. There are 14 residues in the CDR3. Germline CDR1 and CDR2: MNHEY and SVGAGI. The CDR3 is CASSRQGARETQYF. DNA of the CDR3: TGTGCCAGCAGTCGACAGGGGGCGCGAGAGACCCAGTACTTC.

The chain joins TRBV3-1 (or the pseudogene TRBV3-2) to TRBJ2-4, with D maybe TRBD1 (6 bases). This CDR3 has 18 residues. The V and J ends lost 0 bases and 0 bases respectively, with 15 bases between them. In germline, CDR1 is LGHDT, CDR2 YNNKEL (reference sequence). CDR3 coding DNA: TGTGCCAGCAGCCAAGACCCTGGACAGAGATTAGCCAAAAACATTCAGTACTTC. This encodes CASSQDPGQRLAKNIQYF.

In its sample, this clone is medium-sized (0.01 to 0.1%). The V and J genes are TRBV4-3 and TRBJ1-4, with a weak D call TRBD1 (6 bases). V was trimmed by 4 bases and J by 4 bases, leaving 22 bases between them. Germline CDR1 is LGHNA and CDR2 is YSLEER. CDR3 length equals 18 residues. CDR3 sequence (DNA): TGCGCCAGCAGCCCCGGATCGGGGGCTGGCCTTGGTAATGAAAAACTGTTTTTT. It is translated as CASSPGSGAGLGNEKLFF.

The chain employs TRBV7-8 and TRBJ1-2; a weak D match, TRBD1 (5 bases). V was pared by 1 base and J by 5 bases, with 14 bases between. From germline, CDR1 is SGHVS and CDR2 FQNEAQ. The CDR3 contains 15 residues. The CDR3 region is CASSLGGGPEYGYTF. The CDR3, as DNA: TGTGCCAGCAGCTTAGGGGGGGGACCGGAATATGGCTACACCTTC.

The chain joins TRBV13 to TRBJ1-1; TRBD1 is a possible D gene (5 bases). CDR3 size: 13 residues. CDR1 is PRHDT and CDR2 is FYEKMQ in the germline V gene (reference sequence). V was shortened by 5 bases and J by 3 bases, with 10 bases between the two germline ends. CDR3: CASSPRGYTEAFF. Here the CDR3 DNA reads TGTGCCAGCAGCCCTCGGGGGTACACTGAAGCTTTCTTT.

This clone is a singleton in its sample. CDR3 coding DNA: TGTGCCAGCAGCCCCCTAGGAGGTCGCGGGGGGCTCTTCTACGAGCAGTACTTC. Its translation is CASSPLGGRGGLFYEQYF. The rearrangement uses TRBV11-2 and TRBJ2-7; 8 bases fit TRBD2. After removal of 5 bases from V and 3 bases from J, the junction contained 18 bases not matched to a gene. Germline V CDR1 and CDR2: SGHAT, FQNNGV. The CDR3 runs to 18 residues.

This chain connects TRBV6-6 to TRBJ2-5; 15 positions match TRBD2. The CDR3 totals 16 residues. CDR1 and CDR2 from the germline V gene are MNHNY and SVGAGI (reference sequence). The V and J ends lost 6 bases and 5 bases, in that order; junction bases with no gene match: 7. CDR3 amino acids: CASRGTSGGKWETQYF. The CDR3 region has the DNA TGTGCCAGCAGGGGGACTAGCGGGGGGAAGTGGGAGACCCAGTACTTC.

The genes are TRBV4-1 and TRBJ2-7; the match to TRBD1 covers 9 bases. The CDR3 extends over 14 amino acids. V dropped 1 base and J dropped 6; count of bases not matched to a gene: 4. The V gene's germline CDR1 is MGHRA and CDR2 YSYEKL. CDR3 nucleotides: TGCGCCAGCAGCCAAGGGGACAGGGTGCCCGAGCAGTACTTC. Translation: CASSQGDRVPEQYF.

CDR3 sequence (DNA): TGCGCCAGCAGCCAAGCTTCCGGGACTAGGCAGACCCAGTACTTC. This gives the protein CASSQASGTRQTQYF. The rearrangement links TRBV4-1 to TRBJ2-5; 8 nucleotides agree with TRBD2. Germline V CDR1 and CDR2: MGHRA, YSYEKL. Unmatched junction bases numbered 7, after V lost 1 base and J lost 6 bases. The CDR3 is 15 residues long.

The chain joins TRBV30 to TRBJ1-1; maybe TRBD1 (6 bases). V was pared by 3 bases and J by 1 base, with 12 bases between. Germline CDR1 is GTSNPN and CDR2 is SVGIG (reference sequence). The CDR3 consists of 14 residues. CDR3 residues: CAWRRGWGNTEAFF. CDR3 coding DNA: TGTGCCTGGAGAAGGGGGTGGGGGAACACTGAAGCTTTCTTT.

This chain links TRBV15 with TRBJ2-6; D is possibly TRBD2 (5 bases). Germline lookup yields CDR1 LNHNV and CDR2 YYDKDF (reference sequence). This CDR3 comprises 16 residues. The germline V and J ends were trimmed by 3 bases and 4 bases, with 13 bases remaining between them. CDR3 sequence: CATSRDGVEGANVLTF. The DNA for the CDR3 is TGTGCCACCAGCAGGGACGGGGTTGAGGGGGCCAACGTCCTGACTTTC. The entire variable domain, with the rest obtained from reference TRBV15 and TRBJ2-6, is as follows: DAMVIQNPRYQVTQFGKPVTLSCSQTLNHNVMYWYQQKSSQAPKLLFHYYDKDFNNEADTPDNFQSRRPNTSFCFLDIRSPGLGDTAMYLCATSRDGVEGANVLTFGAGSRLTVL.